The sequence of this T cell receptor (beta chain) was determined in a study of T cells in Graves' hyperthyroidism and ophthalmopathy. The study, taken as a whole, reports: Ophthalmopathy stood apart from stable hyperthyroidism in a 13 V-J model.

Amplification of TCR beta CDR3 regions used RNA as the template. The HTBI primer set drove a first-round RT-PCR of the TCR CDR3. TCRdb recomputed calls from the multiplex PCR reads with MiXCR, one row per CDR3 protein. In the table there are roughly 570,000 distinct CDR3 sequences, under 60% of which are singletons. This clonotype was observed many times. Antigen specificity is unknown. The CDR3 consists of 14 residues. Germline lookup yields CDR1 LNHDA and CDR2 SQIVND (reference sequence). V shed 8 bases and J 5 bases; nucleotides not matched to a gene: 8. Sequencing was performed on peripheral blood or thyroid tissue (not recorded which). The receptor comes from an adult woman with Graves' disease, either hyperthyroidism or ophthalmopathy (not recorded which). The rearrangement joins TRBV19 to TRBJ1-4; 7 bases match TRBD1. The CDR3 DNA reads as TGTGCCAGTCGAAGGGGGCAGATAAATGAAAAACTGTTTTTT. It translates to CASRRGQINEKLFF.